This TCR beta chain was captured by sequencing in a study of a mutant IDH1 vaccine in newly diagnosed glioma. Study-wide context: Eight vaccine injections were given to patients in weeks 1, 3, 5, 7, 11, 15, 19 and 23. In some groups vaccination began 4-6 weeks post-radiotherapy; others received it with temozolomide. Study results and limitations: Changes in top peripheral clonotypes did not appear linked to pseudoprogression. Altogether, 93.3% of patients exhibited vaccine-induced immune responses.

Germline V gives CDR1 LGHNT, CDR2 FRNRAP. V shed 3 bases and J 3 bases; nucleotides not matched to a gene: 10. This CDR3 spans 16 amino acids. Time point given: week 23, last vaccination. Each vaccine dose was 300 ug of mutant IDH1 20-mer peptide, with topical imiquimod. Clones were read by immunoSEQ multiplex PCR, and TCRdb kept only the in-frame ones, dropping some. Here the sample spans roughly 43,000 clones, about 81% being singletons. Regarding this clone: Its target is unknown.

The sample here was PBMCs, taken from a glioma patient whose treatment included an IDH1 peptide vaccine. V gene TRBV12-5 combines with J gene TRBJ1-2; 7 positions agree with TRBD1. The TCR was taken from a woman aged 18-29 years with glioma. Some clones in this sample may be carry-over from other donors' samples. Here the CDR3 reads CASGFDVGQPDYGYTF. The CDR3 coding sequence is TGTGCTAGTGGTTTCGATGTGGGACAGCCGGACTATGGCTACACCTTC.